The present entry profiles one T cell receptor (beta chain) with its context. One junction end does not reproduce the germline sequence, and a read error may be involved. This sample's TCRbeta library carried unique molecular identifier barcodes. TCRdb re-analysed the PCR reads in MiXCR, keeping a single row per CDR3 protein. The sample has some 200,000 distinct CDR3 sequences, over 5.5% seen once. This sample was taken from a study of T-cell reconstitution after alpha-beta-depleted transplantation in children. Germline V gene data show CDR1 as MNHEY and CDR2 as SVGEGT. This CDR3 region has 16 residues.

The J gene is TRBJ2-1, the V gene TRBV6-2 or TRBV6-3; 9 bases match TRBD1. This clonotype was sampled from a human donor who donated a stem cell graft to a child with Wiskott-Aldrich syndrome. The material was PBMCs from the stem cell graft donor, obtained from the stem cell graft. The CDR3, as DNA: TGTGCCAGCAGTTACTCCGGGACAGGGATCTACAATGAGCGGTTCTTC. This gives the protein CASSYSGTGIYNERFF.